The 6 T cell receptor beta chains reported below all come from one sample, sequenced in a study of blood T cell repertoires in COVID-19. The table came from immunoSEQ multiplex PCR; TCRdb's copy has only in-frame clones and leaves some out. Altogether just over 650,000 clones are present, about 87% being singletons, with the ten largest covering roughly 0.25%. Input material: peripheral blood. These receptor sequences come from a young woman with acute or convalescent COVID-19.

This sequence joins TRBV10-3 and TRBJ1-2; 7 bases line up with TRBD1. This CDR3 contains 14 residues. The J segment lost 0 bases and the V segment lost 6 bases, leaving 4 bases of the junction unmatched. Looked up from germline, CDR1 is ENHRY and CDR2 is SYGVKD. The CDR3: CAISVDRTNYGYTF. The CDR3, as DNA: TGTGCCATCAGCGTGGACAGGACTAACTATGGCTACACCTTC.

Only a few counts were recorded for this clone. The chain couples TRBV6-4 to TRBJ2-2, with 8 bases lining up with TRBD2. Germline CDR1 and CDR2: MRHNA and SNTAGT. CDR3 size: 15 residues. V gave up 0 bases and J gave up 6 bases; unmatched junction bases: 3. The chain's CDR3 is CASSDSNGGAGELFF. CDR3 bases: TGTGCCAGCAGTGACTCGAACGGGGGGGCCGGGGAGCTGTTTTTT.

The sample holds one count of this clone. The gene calls are TRBV7-2 and TRBJ2-1, with D possibly matching TRBD1 (6 bases). This CDR3 comprises 13 residues. The ends were cut back, 4 bases at V and 4 bases at J, with 8 bases in the middle. CDR1 and CDR2 from the germline V gene are SGHTA and FQGNSA. DNA of the CDR3: TGTGCCAGCAGCTGGACAGATTACAATGAGCAGTTCTTC. This encodes CASSWTDYNEQFF.

This clone was detected only once. This chain connects TRBV15 to TRBJ1-1; D is unresolved. Germline V gene sequence: CDR1 LNHNV, CDR2 YYDKDF (reference sequence). The CDR3 is 14 residues long. Trimming shortened V by 9 bases and J by 1 base, and 15 bases separated the two germline ends. Here the CDR3 reads CATRNEGENTEAFF. CDR3 DNA: TGTGCCACGAGAAACGAGGGTGAGAACACTGAAGCTTTCTTT.

The gene calls are TRBV12-5 and TRBJ1-1, with D hard to call. Germline V gene lookup returns CDR1 LGHNT and CDR2 FRNRAP. CDR3 length: 16 residues. V dropped 4 bases and J dropped 5 bases, with 20 bases sitting between them. CDR3 in DNA: TGTGCTAGTGGTTCCTTGGGCAAAGGTGTAGAGACTGAAGCTTTCTTT. This gives the protein CASGSLGKGVETEAFF.

This chain joins TRBV5-1 and TRBJ2-3; D gene unclear. The V gene lost 3 bases and the J gene lost 0 bases, with 5 bases spanning the gap. The CDR3 is made up of 13 amino acids. The germline V gene encodes CDR1 SGHRS and CDR2 YFSETQ. CDR3 in amino acids: CASSYSSTDTQYF. The CDR3 nucleotides are TGCGCCAGCAGCTACTCTAGCACAGATACGCAGTATTTT.